These T cell receptor beta chains were read from a single sample in a study of cytomegalovirus exposure and HLA in healthy donors. TCRdb's copy holds only in-frame clones and misses some; the assay was immunoSEQ multiplex PCR. This table has about 190,000 clones, about four fifths appearing once. What was sequenced was PBMCs. The receptors originated from a woman under 40 in good health and CMV-seropositive. Each CDR3 is given with its conserved first and last residue. The D gene is left open where the match is weak. Not every row has a clone size; where given, it reads once, few, many or a size class.

abundance: NA
d_gene: NA
j_gene: TRBJ2-7
v_gene: TRBV10-3
CDR3nt: TGTGCCATCAGTGAAAAGCGTCCGGGCCTTCGGGAATACGAGCAGTACTTC
CDR3aa: CAISEKRPGLREYEQYF

abundance: NA
d_gene: NA
j_gene: TRBJ2-1
v_gene: TRBV5-6
CDR3nt: TGTGCCAGCAGCTCGACCCCGGGACACGGTAACAATGAGCAGTTCTTC
CDR3aa: CASSSTPGHGNNEQFF

abundance: NA
d_gene: NA
j_gene: TRBJ1-1
v_gene: TRBV21-1
CDR3nt: TGTGCCAGCATAAGGGGTAGGGGCACTGAAGCTTTCTTT
CDR3aa: CASIRGRGTEAFF

abundance: NA
d_gene: TRBD2
j_gene: TRBJ2-2
v_gene: TRBV7-9
CDR3nt: TGTGCCAGCAGCTTGAGGCGGGGGGGCCCCGGGGAGCTGTTTTTT
CDR3aa: CASSLRRGGPGELFF

abundance: few
d_gene: NA
j_gene: TRBJ1-2
v_gene: TRBV5-1
CDR3nt: TGCGCCAGCAGCTTGGCCGGTGCCAGGAAAGTTGGCTACACCTTC
CDR3aa: CASSLAGARKVGYTF

abundance: NA
d_gene: NA
j_gene: TRBJ1-3
v_gene: TRBV6-5
CDR3nt: TGTGCCAGCAGCCCTGACGGGAGCTCTGGAAACACCATATATTTT
CDR3aa: CASSPDGSSGNTIYF

abundance: once
d_gene: NA
j_gene: TRBJ2-2
v_gene: TRBV1
CDR3nt: TGCGCCAGCAGCCAGGCTCTAGCGGGGGGCCTACCTTCGAACACCGGGGAGCTGTTTTTT
CDR3aa: CASSQALAGGLPSNTGELFF

abundance: NA
d_gene: NA
j_gene: TRBJ1-1
v_gene: TRBV11-2
CDR3nt: TGTGCCAGCAGCCCCCGAAGTACGGTTGAAGCTTTCTTT
CDR3aa: CASSPRSTVEAFF

abundance: NA
d_gene: NA
j_gene: TRBJ2-7
v_gene: TRBV4-1
CDR3nt: TGCGCCAGCAGCCAGACTGATTCCTACGAGCAGTACTTC
CDR3aa: CASSQTDSYEQYF

abundance: NA
d_gene: TRBD1
j_gene: TRBJ2-7
v_gene: TRBV7-2
CDR3nt: TGTGCCAGCAGCTTTCATCGCGGCTACAGGGGGTACTCCTACGAGCAGTACTTC
CDR3aa: CASSFHRGYRGYSYEQYF

abundance: NA
d_gene: TRBD1
j_gene: TRBJ1-4
v_gene: TRBV18
CDR3nt: TGTGCCAGCTCCCGGCCGACAGGGAGTGAAAAACTGTTTTTT
CDR3aa: CASSRPTGSEKLFF

abundance: NA
d_gene: NA
j_gene: TRBJ1-1
v_gene: TRBV6-1
CDR3nt: TGTGCCAGCAGTGCCACAGCGAACACTGAAGCTTTCTTT
CDR3aa: CASSATANTEAFF

abundance: NA
d_gene: NA
j_gene: TRBJ2-7
v_gene: TRBV27
CDR3nt: TGTGCCAGCAGACTACAGGGTTCTACCTACGAGCAGTACTTC
CDR3aa: CASRLQGSTYEQYF

abundance: NA
d_gene: NA
j_gene: TRBJ2-7
v_gene: TRBV6-1
CDR3nt: TGTGCCAGCAGTGACAGAGGGCAGCTCGAGCAGTACTTC
CDR3aa: CASSDRGQLEQYF

abundance: NA
d_gene: TRBD1
j_gene: TRBJ2-7
v_gene: TRBV5-4
CDR3nt: TGTGCCAGCAGCTCTATGGGACAGGAACACGAGCAGTACTTC
CDR3aa: CASSSMGQEHEQYF

abundance: NA
d_gene: NA
j_gene: TRBJ1-2
v_gene: TRBV11-2
CDR3nt: TGTGCCAGCAGCTTTGGCGGGGGCGCAGGCGGCTACACCTTC
CDR3aa: CASSFGGGAGGYTF

abundance: once
d_gene: TRBD2
j_gene: TRBJ2-7
v_gene: TRBV7-7
CDR3nt: TGTGCTAGCAGCCCGGGACTAGCGAACACCTACGAGCAGTACTTC
CDR3aa: CASSPGLANTYEQYF

abundance: NA
d_gene: NA
j_gene: TRBJ1-5
v_gene: TRBV15
CDR3nt: TGTGCCACCAGCAGATCCTCGGGGTACAATCAGCCCCAGCATTTT
CDR3aa: CATSRSSGYNQPQHF

abundance: few
d_gene: NA
j_gene: TRBJ2-5
v_gene: TRBV7-8
CDR3nt: TGTGCCAGCAGCTTCACAGCCTTCCAAGAGACCCAGTACTTC
CDR3aa: CASSFTAFQETQYF

abundance: NA
d_gene: NA
j_gene: TRBJ1-2
v_gene: TRBV7-2
CDR3nt: TGTGCCAGCAGCTTAGTGATCCTTGGGGGGGGGCGCTATGGCTACACCTTC
CDR3aa: CASSLVILGGGRYGYTF

abundance: NA
d_gene: TRBD1
j_gene: TRBJ1-1
v_gene: TRBV5-1
CDR3nt: TGCGCCAGCAGCTTGGAGCTCGGGACAGATAACACTGAAGCTTTCTTT
CDR3aa: CASSLELGTDNTEAFF

abundance: NA
d_gene: TRBD1
j_gene: TRBJ2-7
v_gene: TRBV7-2
CDR3nt: TGTGCCAGCAGCACGGACAGGGATCGGGCGCAGTACTTC
CDR3aa: CASSTDRDRAQYF

abundance: NA
d_gene: TRBD1
j_gene: TRBJ2-7
v_gene: TRBV6-5
CDR3nt: TGTGCCAGCAGTATGACAGGGGCCGAGCAGTACTTC
CDR3aa: CASSMTGAEQYF

abundance: NA
d_gene: NA
j_gene: TRBJ2-7
v_gene: TRBV19
CDR3nt: TGTGCCAGTAGTATGTCCTTTGGAGGGTACTCCTACGAGCAGTACTTC
CDR3aa: CASSMSFGGYSYEQYF

abundance: NA
d_gene: NA
j_gene: TRBJ1-1
v_gene: TRBV27
CDR3nt: TGTGCCAGCAGTTTGGGGGCGCTAGGCACTGAAGCTTTCTTT
CDR3aa: CASSLGALGTEAFF

abundance: NA
d_gene: NA
j_gene: TRBJ2-2
v_gene: TRBV29-1
CDR3nt: TGCAGCGGGACACAGGGAAGTAGCACCGGGGAGCTGTTTTTT
CDR3aa: CSGTQGSSTGELFF

abundance: NA
d_gene: TRBD1
j_gene: TRBJ2-1
v_gene: TRBV10-3
CDR3nt: TGTGCCATCAGTGACTCCGGGACAGGGAGTCGGTACAATGAGCAGTTCTTC
CDR3aa: CAISDSGTGSRYNEQFF

abundance: NA
d_gene: TRBD1
j_gene: TRBJ1-1
v_gene: TRBV28
CDR3nt: TGTGCCAGCACTGAACAGGGGTCGCCAGAAAAGGGAAAAGCTTTCTTT
CDR3aa: CASTEQGSPEKGKAFF

abundance: NA
d_gene: NA
j_gene: TRBJ1-4
v_gene: TRBV6-1
CDR3nt: TGTGCCAGCAGTGTAGGGCAGGGCAATGAAAAACTGTTTTTT
CDR3aa: CASSVGQGNEKLFF

abundance: NA
d_gene: NA
j_gene: TRBJ1-1
v_gene: TRBV6-6
CDR3nt: TGTGCCAGCAGTTACTCTTTTCGGGAGAACACTGAAGCTTTCTTT
CDR3aa: CASSYSFRENTEAFF

abundance: NA
d_gene: NA
j_gene: TRBJ2-7
v_gene: TRBV15
CDR3nt: TGTGCCACCAGCAGAGACAGGGGTCCTCTCGAGCAGTACTTC
CDR3aa: CATSRDRGPLEQYF

abundance: NA
d_gene: NA
j_gene: TRBJ2-1
v_gene: TRBV7-9
CDR3nt: TGTGCCAGCAGCTCGGAGGGGTCCTCCTACAATGAGCAGTTCTTC
CDR3aa: CASSSEGSSYNEQFF

abundance: once
d_gene: TRBD1
j_gene: TRBJ2-3
v_gene: TRBV28
CDR3nt: TGTGCCAGCAGTCCCCTCGGACAGGGGCCAGATACGCAGTATTTT
CDR3aa: CASSPLGQGPDTQYF

abundance: NA
d_gene: TRBD1
j_gene: TRBJ1-4
v_gene: TRBV5-5
CDR3nt: TGTGCCAGCAGCCCGCACGGCAGGGGGAGTGCAACTAATGAAAAACTGTTTTTT
CDR3aa: CASSPHGRGSATNEKLFF

abundance: NA
d_gene: TRBD2
j_gene: TRBJ2-2
v_gene: TRBV19
CDR3nt: TGTGCCAGTAGTCGGCTAGCGGGGGGAGACGGGGAGCTGTTTTTT
CDR3aa: CASSRLAGGDGELFF

abundance: NA
d_gene: NA
j_gene: TRBJ1-5
v_gene: TRBV15
CDR3nt: TGTGCCACCAGCAGTGCTAGGGGGTTTAGTCAGCCCCAGCATTTT
CDR3aa: CATSSARGFSQPQHF

abundance: NA
d_gene: TRBD1
j_gene: TRBJ1-6
v_gene: TRBV2
CDR3nt: TGTGCCAGCAGTGTGCGGGGACAGCCTAATTCACCCCTCCACTTT
CDR3aa: CASSVRGQPNSPLHF

abundance: once
d_gene: NA
j_gene: TRBJ2-3
v_gene: TRBV11-3
CDR3nt: TGTGCCAGCACCCCGGGAGATACGCAGTATTTT
CDR3aa: CASTPGDTQYF

abundance: NA
d_gene: NA
j_gene: TRBJ2-7
v_gene: TRBV28
CDR3nt: TGTGCCAGCAGTTTAGGAGGAAATCGTGAGCAGTACTTC
CDR3aa: CASSLGGNREQYF

abundance: NA
d_gene: NA
j_gene: TRBJ2-3
v_gene: TRBV27
CDR3nt: TGTGCCAGCAGTTTTCTCAACCGGGACAAAACGCAGTATTTT
CDR3aa: CASSFLNRDKTQYF

abundance: NA
d_gene: TRBD1
j_gene: TRBJ1-6
v_gene: TRBV9
CDR3nt: TGTGCCAGCAGCCGCGACAGGGGAAGTAATTCACCCCTCCACTTT
CDR3aa: CASSRDRGSNSPLHF

abundance: NA
d_gene: TRBD1
j_gene: TRBJ1-1
v_gene: TRBV7-3
CDR3nt: TGTGCCAGCAGCTTACAGGGGGCATACACTGAAGCTTTCTTT
CDR3aa: CASSLQGAYTEAFF

abundance: once
d_gene: TRBD1
j_gene: TRBJ2-7
v_gene: TRBV5-6
CDR3nt: TGTGCCAGCAGCTTGTCGGGACAGGGGATGTTTGGGCAGTACTTC
CDR3aa: CASSLSGQGMFGQYF